The clone carrying this T cell receptor (beta chain) was counted between two and nine times. Antigen specificity is unknown. Stated time point: sample taken at primary tumor resection. TCRdb ran MiXCR on the 5' RACE reads and lists one entry per CDR3 protein. The top ten hold 39% of the sample, which has fewer than 12,000 distinct CDR3 sequences, roughly an eighth seen once. These data are taken from a study of spatial heterogeneity in lung cancer. Study overall: Matched bulk RNA-seq yielded a T cell module score, and TCR transcript counts in tumor regions correlated strongly with that score. Combinations of a unique TCR and a UMI were tallied in raw reads, and on average each appeared more than ten times.

V trimming: 5 bases; J trimming: 4 bases; junction bases outside the gene matches: 5. The length of the CDR3 is 14 residues. Germline V gene lookup returns CDR1 SGHNT and CDR2 YENEEA. Study results and caveats: Estimates put coverage of tumor T cells about 7% for alpha and 13% for beta chains. Counts of expanded alpha and beta TCRs within tumors tracked the tumor nonsynonymous mutation count.

V is TRBV11-3 and J is TRBJ2-3, with 8 nucleotides matching TRBD2. Sequencing used lung tumor tissue, obtained at surgery. The TCR was taken from a male donor with early-stage non-small cell lung cancer. The DNA for the CDR3 is TGTGCCAGCAGCCCCGGGAGGGGGGCAGATACGCAGTATTTT. Its translation: CASSPGRGADTQYF. Full variable domain (outside the CDR3, taken from reference TRBV11-3 and TRBJ2-3): EAGVVQSPRYKIIEKKQPVAFWCNPISGHNTLYWYLQNLGQGPELLIRYENEEAVDDSQLPKDRFSAERLKGVDSTLKIQPAELGDSAVYLCASSPGRGADTQYFGPGTRLTVL.